These T cell receptor beta chains were read from a single sample in a study of OX40 agonist ivuxolimab in advanced cancers. Libraries were prepared by immunoSEQ multiplex PCR; TCRdb keeps only in-frame clonotypes and omits some of them. The sample gives under 90,000 clones, about nine tenths of which show up once; over 0.15% is in the top ten. The sequencing used CD4+ or CD8+ T cells sorted from blood, collected in a trial of the OX40 agonist ivuxolimab. These receptors came from an adult with an advanced solid tumor such as melanoma, head and neck, liver or kidney cancer. The CDR3 runs from the conserved cysteine through the conserved F or W. The D gene is left open where the match is weak. Clone size, where shown, is once, few, many, or a class for clones that have expanded.

TRBD1	TRBV5-1	TRBJ1-1	-	TGCGCCAGCAGCTGGGGACAGTTGAACACTGAAGCTTTCTTT	CASSWGQLNTEAFF
TRBD1	TRBV10-2	TRBJ1-4	-	TGCGCCAGCAGTGAGTCACAGGGGAGGGATGAAAAACTGTTTTTT	CASSESQGRDEKLFF
-	TRBV27	TRBJ1-2	-	TGTGCCAGCAGTCAGGTCGGGCTCGCCGGATATGGCTACACCTTC	CASSQVGLAGYGYTF
-	TRBV6-1	TRBJ2-1	-	TGTGCCAGCAGTGAAACGCCATACAATGAGCAGTTCTTC	CASSETPYNEQFF
TRBD1	TRBV5-1	TRBJ1-4	-	TGCGCCAGCAGCTTAACAACAGGGGTGGTTGATGAAAAACTGTTTTTT	CASSLTTGVVDEKLFF
TRBD1	TRBV30	TRBJ2-7	-	TGTGCCTGGATTAAGGGGACAGGGAAACGGGATCGATCGAACGAGCAGTACTTC	CAWIKGTGKRDRSNEQYF
TRBD2	TRBV5-4	TRBJ2-2	once	TGTGCCAGCAGCCCGGGGGGGGTAAGGGGCACCGGGGAGCTGTTTTTT	CASSPGGVRGTGELFF
-	TRBV27	TRBJ1-2	-	TGTGCCAGCAGGCCGGTAGCTAACTATGGCTACACCTTC	CASRPVANYGYTF
TRBD1	TRBV14	TRBJ1-6	-	TGTGCCAGCAGCCCGGGACAGGGACGGTCACCCCTCCACTTT	CASSPGQGRSPLHF
TRBD2	TRBV28	TRBJ2-1	-	TGTGCCAGCCGCCTAGCGGGAGGGTACCTTGGCAATGAGCAGTTCTTC	CASRLAGGYLGNEQFF
TRBD1	TRBV5-4	TRBJ1-1	few	TGTGCCAGCAGCCGGACAGGTCGGATGAACACTGAAGCTTTCTTT	CASSRTGRMNTEAFF
TRBD2	TRBV5-1	TRBJ2-1	-	TGCGCCAGCAGCTTGGTTCCGACGGGACTACACAATGAGCAGTTCTTC	CASSLVPTGLHNEQFF
-	TRBV5-1	TRBJ2-5	-	TGCGCCAGCAGCTTGGCCCTCGGGGAGACCCAGTACTTC	CASSLALGETQYF
TRBD2	TRBV5-1	TRBJ2-5	-	TGCGCCAGCAGCCCCTCGGAGACTAGCGGGAAGACCCAGTACTTC	CASSPSETSGKTQYF
-	TRBV19	TRBJ1-5	-	TGTGCCAGTAGCTCCGGCCAGCCCCAGCATTTT	CASSSGQPQHF
-	TRBV10-3	TRBJ2-5	-	TGTGCCATCAGTTTAGGAGGGGCTACTGGGGAGCAGTACTTC	CAISLGGATGEQYF
-	TRBV7-9	TRBJ2-3	-	TGTGCCAGCAGCTTAGCGTCGGGGAACACAGATACGCAGTATTTT	CASSLASGNTDTQYF
-	TRBV5-1	TRBJ2-2	-	TGCGCCAGCAGCTTGGTGCAGTTGAACGGGGAGCTGTTTTTT	CASSLVQLNGELFF
-	TRBV6-1	TRBJ2-6	-	TGTGCCAGTCACATGAGGGCGGGGGGGGCCAACGTCCTGACTTTC	CASHMRAGGANVLTF
-	TRBV25-1	TRBJ2-1	-	TGTGCCAGCAGTGAACCGGGGGGCCACAATGAGCAGTTCTTC	CASSEPGGHNEQFF
-	TRBV6-1	TRBJ2-3	-	TGTGCCAGCAGGGGAGGCACAGATACGCAGTATTTT	CASRGGTDTQYF
TRBD2	TRBV4-1	TRBJ2-3	few	TGCGCCAGCAGCACCAGACTAGCGGGACAGTGGGATACGCAGTATTTT	CASSTRLAGQWDTQYF
-	TRBV6-1	TRBJ1-5	-	TGTGCCAGCAGTGAAGCGGGCGGGAGCAATCAGCCCCAGCATTTT	CASSEAGGSNQPQHF
TRBD2	TRBV18	TRBJ2-3	-	TGTGCCAGCTCGCCCCAACTAGCGGGAGGCACAGATACGCAGTATTTT	CASSPQLAGGTDTQYF
-	TRBV13	TRBJ1-1	-	TGTGCCAGCAGCTTATTTAGGCATACGAACACTGAAGCTTTCTTT	CASSLFRHTNTEAFF
-	TRBV30	TRBJ1-4	-	TGTGCCTGGAGTGGACAGATTAATGAAAAACTGTTTTTT	CAWSGQINEKLFF
TRBD1	TRBV7-2	TRBJ1-6	-	TGTGCCAGCAGCCGAGGACAGGGGGCGTATAATTCACCCCTCCACTTT	CASSRGQGAYNSPLHF
-	TRBV5-1	TRBJ2-6	-	TGCGCCAGCGGGAATGACGGATCCGGCTCTGGGGCCAACGTCCTGACTTTC	CASGNDGSGSGANVLTF
-	TRBV5-4	TRBJ1-6	once	TGTGCCAGCAGCTTAGGCAGGGCGAATTCACCCCTCCACTTT	CASSLGRANSPLHF
-	TRBV28	TRBJ1-2	few	TGTGCCAGCACCCCACCCCAGCTCGCCTATGGCTACACCTTC	CASTPPQLAYGYTF
-	TRBV21-1	TRBJ2-7	-	TGTGCCAGCAGCATAGCTAGCAGCTACGAGCAGTACTTC	CASSIASSYEQYF
-	TRBV4-1	TRBJ2-3	-	TGCGCCAGCAGCCAAGGCCTAGCGAGTACCCCTTACACAGATACGCAGTATTTT	CASSQGLASTPYTDTQYF
-	TRBV5-1	TRBJ1-1	-	TGCGCCAGCAGCAGAAACAGGGCTATGAACACTGAAGCTTTCTTT	CASSRNRAMNTEAFF
-	TRBV9	TRBJ1-1	-	TGTGCCAGCAGCGTCCGGCCCGGGGGCACTGAAGCTTTCTTT	CASSVRPGGTEAFF
-	TRBV5-1	TRBJ2-7	once	TGCGCCAGCAGCACGGACAGCTACGAGCAGTACTTC	CASSTDSYEQYF
TRBD2	TRBV2	TRBJ2-7	few	TGTGCCAGCACACACCGTGGGACTAGTTCCTACGAGCAGTACTTC	CASTHRGTSSYEQYF
TRBD1	TRBV19	TRBJ1-1	-	TGTGCCAGTGGGAGACAGGGAGGAACTGAAGCTTTCTTT	CASGRQGGTEAFF
-	TRBV25-1	TRBJ1-1	few	TGTGCCAGCAGTCCGAGACAGTTCACTGAAGCTTTCTTT	CASSPRQFTEAFF
TRBD1	TRBV27	TRBJ2-7	-	TGTGCCAGCAGCCTAAGGGGGCCCTACGAGCAGTACTTC	CASSLRGPYEQYF
TRBD1	TRBV7-9	TRBJ2-5	once	TGTGCCAGCAACACAGGGGGGGAGACCCAGTACTTC	CASNTGGETQYF
TRBD1	TRBV2	TRBJ1-2	-	TGTGCCAGCCTAACGGGACAGGGAACCTATGGCTACACCTTC	CASLTGQGTYGYTF
TRBD2	TRBV19	TRBJ2-1	-	TGTGCCAGTAGTAGGGAACTAGCGGGAGCATCAAATGAGCAGTTCTTC	CASSRELAGASNEQFF
-	TRBV9	TRBJ1-2	few	TGTGCCAGCAGCGTAGGGCGGAACTATGGCTACACCTTC	CASSVGRNYGYTF
TRBD1	TRBV29-1	TRBJ2-7	-	TGCAGCGTTGATATGGGGACAGGGGGAGAGCAGTACTTC	CSVDMGTGGEQYF
TRBD2	TRBV19	TRBJ2-7	-	TGTGCCAGTAGCGGGGGGTACACCTACGAGCAGTACTTC	CASSGGYTYEQYF
-	TRBV2	TRBJ2-5	-	TGTGCCACCCAGTATCAAGAGACCCAGTACTTC	CATQYQETQYF
-	TRBV2	TRBJ2-7	-	TGTGCCAGCAGCGTTGGAATCGAGCAGTACTTC	CASSVGIEQYF
-	TRBV5-1	TRBJ1-6	-	TGCGCCAGTAAACCCCTTGGCACTACTTTTTCACCCCTCCACTTT	CASKPLGTTFSPLHF
-	TRBV11-2	TRBJ1-4	-	TGTGCCAGCAGCTGGAGACCCAGGGTTTCTAATGAAAAACTGTTTTTT	CASSWRPRVSNEKLFF
TRBD1	TRBV10-3	TRBJ1-2	-	TGTGCCATCAGTGACAACCGGGACAGGGGCGGCTACACCTTC	CAISDNRDRGGYTF